This TCR beta chain comes out of a study of blood T cell repertoires in COVID-19 (dated by TCRdb to 2018 to 2021). Broadly, across the study: Samples covering the acute and convalescent phases of COVID-19 were provided by collaborators in the United States, Italy and Spain. The material from the prospective study consisted of cDNA or gDNA derived from T cells, B-cell-depleted T cells, or PBMCs. Deeply sampled blood TCRbeta repertoires from subjects exposed to, actively infected with, or recovered from COVID-19 were included in the dataset. A freely available public database, intended as a resource for researchers studying the immune response to SARS-CoV-2, is where the repertoires were released. The samples were drawn from the first 160 participants of the ongoing ImmuneRACE study and from more than 1,000 subjects provided by 6 global collaborators. A de-identified subject ID, COVID-19 status, age in years and sex were almost always included in the sample metadata. Where HLA class I and class II types were available, the types were taken from metadata supplied by the sample provider, not from assay-based typing. Study-wide findings and limitations: The amount of clinical and demographic metadata varied by source and participant and was provided uncurated.

Reading from cysteine to phenylalanine, the CDR3 counts 16 amino acids. This entry keeps only the CDR3 DNA: 48 bases, framed from base 1. Trimmed from V: 6 bases; trimmed from J: 2 bases; junction bases lacking a gene match: 10. CDR1 SNHLY and CDR2 FYNNEI are derived from the germline V gene. Each collaborating institution followed its own protocols to collect whole blood in K2EDTA tubes. For TCRbeta analysis, collaborators shipped samples as frozen whole blood, isolated PBMCs, or DNA extracted from either of those sample types. This clone has only a few counts. Its antigen is not yet known. No per-base quality is available; no much larger clone lies one base away. TCRbeta CDR3 regions were amplified from genomic DNA using the immunoSEQ Assay, a bias-controlled multiplex PCR. The study's processing was this. Within the assay, amplification of reference gene primers was used to estimate how many nucleated cells each sample contained. To quantify the absolute abundance of each unique TCRbeta CDR3 rearrangement, sequence reads were collapsed and filtered. Productive Simpson clonality was computed per sample as the square root of Simpson's diversity index over productive rearrangements. Sourced from immuneACCESS, this table was stored by TCRdb with only in-frame sequences that have V and J called. A share of the clones is absent; for the studies checked, an unresolved V gene accounts for under half, and the remainder has no known explanation. V, J and clone size are those of that table, while D and trimming were read from the DNA. For this sample there are roughly 17,000 clones; under 90% appear just once. About a sixth of the sample is taken by the ten largest.

The chain uses TRBV2 and TRBJ2-3; TRBD2 fits 8 bases in the junction. The sample taken for sequencing was peripheral blood. The receptor comes from a human donor with active COVID-19. The donor label of this sample is uncertain. The CDR3 reads CASRSRPGLDTDTQYF. The DNA sequence is TGTGCCAGCAGATCAAGACCGGGACTAGACACAGATACGCAGTATTTT.